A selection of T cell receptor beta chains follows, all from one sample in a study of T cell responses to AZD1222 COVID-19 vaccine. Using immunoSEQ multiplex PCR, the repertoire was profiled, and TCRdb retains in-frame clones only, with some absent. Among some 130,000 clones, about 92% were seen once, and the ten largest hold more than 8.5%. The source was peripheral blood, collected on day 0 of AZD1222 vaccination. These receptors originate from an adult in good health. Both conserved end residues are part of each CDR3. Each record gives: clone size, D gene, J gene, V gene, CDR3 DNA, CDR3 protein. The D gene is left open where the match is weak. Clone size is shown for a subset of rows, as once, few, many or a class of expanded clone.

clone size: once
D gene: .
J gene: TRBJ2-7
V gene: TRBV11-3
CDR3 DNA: TGTGCCAGCAGCTTAGAGACACCGCTGTCCTACGAGCAGTACTTC
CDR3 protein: CASSLETPLSYEQYF

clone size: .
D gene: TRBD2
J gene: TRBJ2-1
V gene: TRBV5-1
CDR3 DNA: TGCGCCAGCAGTTTATCTAGCGGGGGTTACAATGAGCAGTTCTTC
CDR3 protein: CASSLSSGGYNEQFF

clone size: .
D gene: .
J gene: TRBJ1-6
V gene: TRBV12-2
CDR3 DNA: TGTGCAAGTCGCTTTAGGGGGAGATCACCCCTCCACTTT
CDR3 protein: CASRFRGRSPLHF

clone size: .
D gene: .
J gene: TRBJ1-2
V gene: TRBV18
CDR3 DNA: TGTGCCAGCTCACCAAGGCCCCGGACGACAGATGGCTACACCTTC
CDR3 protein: CASSPRPRTTDGYTF

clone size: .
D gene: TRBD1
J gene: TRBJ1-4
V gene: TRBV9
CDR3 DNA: TGTGCCAGCAGCGTAACGGCAGGGGGAAGTGGTAAACTGTTTTTT
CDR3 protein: CASSVTAGGSGKLFF

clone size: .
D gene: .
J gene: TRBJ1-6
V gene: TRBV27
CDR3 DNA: TGTGCCAGCACCCCGGGGGGCCCCTATAATTCACCCCTCCACTTT
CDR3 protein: CASTPGGPYNSPLHF

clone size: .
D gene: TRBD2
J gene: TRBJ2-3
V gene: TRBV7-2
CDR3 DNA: TGTGCCAGCAGCTTAGTAAGCGGGGGGAACACAGATACGCAGTATTTT
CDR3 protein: CASSLVSGGNTDTQYF

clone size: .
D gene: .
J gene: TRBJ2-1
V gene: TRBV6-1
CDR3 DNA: TGTGCCAGCAGTGAAGCTGTCCGGCAGTTAAGTGATGAGCAGTTCTTC
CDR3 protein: CASSEAVRQLSDEQFF

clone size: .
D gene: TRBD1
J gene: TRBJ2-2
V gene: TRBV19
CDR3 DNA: TGTGCCAGTAGAAATGTGGGGACAGGGAACGGCGGGGAGCTGTTTTTT
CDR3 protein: CASRNVGTGNGGELFF

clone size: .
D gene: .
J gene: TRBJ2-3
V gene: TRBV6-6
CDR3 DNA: TGTGCCAGCAGCCCGACTCCAGCCTACACAGATACGCAGTATTTT
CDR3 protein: CASSPTPAYTDTQYF

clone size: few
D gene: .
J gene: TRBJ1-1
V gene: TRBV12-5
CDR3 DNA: TGTGCTAGTGGTTTGGTGAACACTGAAGCTTTCTTT
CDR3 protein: CASGLVNTEAFF

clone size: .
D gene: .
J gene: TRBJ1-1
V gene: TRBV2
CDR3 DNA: TGTGCCAGCAGTGAGGGGCAGGACACTGAAGCTTTCTTT
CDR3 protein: CASSEGQDTEAFF

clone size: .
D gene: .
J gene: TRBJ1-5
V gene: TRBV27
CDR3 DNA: TGTGCCAGCAGTTTATCGGAGGGTCGGCATCAGCCCCAGCATTTT
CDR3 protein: CASSLSEGRHQPQHF

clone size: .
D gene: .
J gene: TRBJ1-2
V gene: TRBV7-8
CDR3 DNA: TGTGCCAGCAGCTTAAATCTCCATGGGTTGACCGGAGATGGCTACACCTTC
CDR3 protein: CASSLNLHGLTGDGYTF

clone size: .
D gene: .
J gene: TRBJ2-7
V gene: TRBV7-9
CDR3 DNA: TGTGCCAGCAGCTTCGGGACACCGGACGAGCAGTACTTC
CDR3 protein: CASSFGTPDEQYF

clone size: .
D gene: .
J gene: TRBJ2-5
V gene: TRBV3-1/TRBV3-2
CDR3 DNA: TGTGCCAGCGGCATTCGGGGAGGACAAGAGACCCAGTACTTC
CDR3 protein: CASGIRGGQETQYF

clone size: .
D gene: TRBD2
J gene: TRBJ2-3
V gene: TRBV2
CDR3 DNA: TGTGCCAGCGATCCTAGCGGGGGGGACACAGATACGCAGTATTTT
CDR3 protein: CASDPSGGDTDTQYF

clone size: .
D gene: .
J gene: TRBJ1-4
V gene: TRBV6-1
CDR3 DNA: TGTGCCAGCAGTGAAGCAGGCCTCATCGGGAATGAAAAACTGTTTTTT
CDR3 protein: CASSEAGLIGNEKLFF

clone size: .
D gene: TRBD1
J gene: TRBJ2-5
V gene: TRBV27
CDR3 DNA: TGTGCCAGCAGTTCACTTCGGGACAGTAAAGAGACCCAGTACTTC
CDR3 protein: CASSSLRDSKETQYF

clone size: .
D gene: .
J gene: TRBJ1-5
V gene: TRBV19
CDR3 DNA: TGTGCCAGTAGGGAAAGATATAGCAATCAGCCCCAGCATTTT
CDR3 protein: CASRERYSNQPQHF

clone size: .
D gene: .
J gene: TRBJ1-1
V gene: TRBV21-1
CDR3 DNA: TGTGCCAGCAGCAAAGAGGGACAGGGGGGAACTGAAGCTTTCTTT
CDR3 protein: CASSKEGQGGTEAFF

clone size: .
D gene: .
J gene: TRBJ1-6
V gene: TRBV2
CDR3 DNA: TGTGCCAGCAGTGAAAGACCAACCGGGCTCCACTTT
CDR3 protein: CASSERPTGLHF

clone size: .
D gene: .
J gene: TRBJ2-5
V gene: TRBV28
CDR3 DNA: TGTGCCAGCAGTCATAATAAAGAGACCCAGTACTTC
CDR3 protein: CASSHNKETQYF

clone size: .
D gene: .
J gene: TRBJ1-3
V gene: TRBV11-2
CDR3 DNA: TGTGCCAGCAGCTCCGGACGTTACTCTGGAAACACCATATATTTT
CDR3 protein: CASSSGRYSGNTIYF

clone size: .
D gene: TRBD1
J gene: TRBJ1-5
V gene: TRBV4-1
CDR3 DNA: TGCGCCAGCAGCCACCCTCGGGCAGGGGGCGCGGATCAGCCCCAGCATTTT
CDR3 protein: CASSHPRAGGADQPQHF

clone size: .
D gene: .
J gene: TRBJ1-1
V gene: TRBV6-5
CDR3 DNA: TGTGCCAGCAGACTACGAGGGGATGGTACTGAAGCTTTCTTT
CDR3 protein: CASRLRGDGTEAFF

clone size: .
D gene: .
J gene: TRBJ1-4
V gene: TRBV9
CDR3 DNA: TGTGCCAGCAGCGTAGCGGAGGGAGATAATGAAAAACTGTTTTTT
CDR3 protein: CASSVAEGDNEKLFF

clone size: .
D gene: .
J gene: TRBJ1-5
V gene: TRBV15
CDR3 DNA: TGTGCCACCAGCAGAGCGAGGGGAGGTCAGCCCCAGCATTTT
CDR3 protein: CATSRARGGQPQHF

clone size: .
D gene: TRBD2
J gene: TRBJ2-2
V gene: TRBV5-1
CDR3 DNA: TGCGCCAGCAGCTTAGAGCGGGGGGGCCCCACCGGGGAGCTGTTTTTT
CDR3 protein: CASSLERGGPTGELFF

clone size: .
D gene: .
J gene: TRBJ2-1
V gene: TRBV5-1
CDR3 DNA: TGCGCCAGCAGCCTGAGAGGGTTGACCTACAATGAGCAGTTCTTC
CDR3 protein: CASSLRGLTYNEQFF

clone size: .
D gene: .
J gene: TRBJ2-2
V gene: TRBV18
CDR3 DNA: TGTGCCAGCTCCATAAACGACAACACCGGGGAGCTGTTTTTT
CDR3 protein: CASSINDNTGELFF

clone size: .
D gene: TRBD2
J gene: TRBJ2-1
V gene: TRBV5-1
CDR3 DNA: TGCGCCAGCAGCTCCTTAGCGGGGGGCAATGAGCAGTTCTTC
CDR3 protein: CASSSLAGGNEQFF

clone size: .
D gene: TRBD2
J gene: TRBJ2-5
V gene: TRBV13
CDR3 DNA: TGTGCCAGCAGCTTCAGTTCGGGGGGGGCCCAGTACTTC
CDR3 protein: CASSFSSGGAQYF

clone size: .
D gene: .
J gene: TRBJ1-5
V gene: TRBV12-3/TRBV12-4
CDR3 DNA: TGTGCCAGCAGGGAGGACTACAATCAGCCCCAGCATTTT
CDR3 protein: CASREDYNQPQHF

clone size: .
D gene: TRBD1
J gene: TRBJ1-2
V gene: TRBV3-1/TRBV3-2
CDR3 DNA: TGTGCCAGCAGCCTCAGACAGGGGAGGACCGGTGGCTACACCTTC
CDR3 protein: CASSLRQGRTGGYTF

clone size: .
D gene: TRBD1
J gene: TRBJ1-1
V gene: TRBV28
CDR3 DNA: TGTGCCAGCAGCGAAGGGGGCAAGCGGCCTTTCTTT
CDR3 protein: CASSEGGKRPFF

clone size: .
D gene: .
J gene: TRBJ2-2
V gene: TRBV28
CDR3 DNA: TGTGCCAGCAGTAGGCGGAGGGGTCAAGACACCGGGGAGCTGTTTTTT
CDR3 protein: CASSRRRGQDTGELFF

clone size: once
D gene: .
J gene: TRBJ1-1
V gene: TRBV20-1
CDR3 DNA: TGCAGTGCTAGTTCCTACTCGAACACTGAAGCTTTCTTT
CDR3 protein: CSASSYSNTEAFF

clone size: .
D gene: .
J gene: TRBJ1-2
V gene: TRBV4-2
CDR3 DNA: TGTGCCAGCAGCCAAGATCGGGATATGAATGGCTACACCTTC
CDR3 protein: CASSQDRDMNGYTF

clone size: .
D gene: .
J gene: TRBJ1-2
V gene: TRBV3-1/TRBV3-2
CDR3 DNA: TGTGCCAGCAGCCAAGAGAGGCAGTCCTATGGCTACACCTTC
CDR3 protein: CASSQERQSYGYTF

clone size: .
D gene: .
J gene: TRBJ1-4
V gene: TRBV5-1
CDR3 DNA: TGCGCCAGCAGCTCCCCCGGAACTAATGAAAAACTGTTTTTT
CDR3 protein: CASSSPGTNEKLFF

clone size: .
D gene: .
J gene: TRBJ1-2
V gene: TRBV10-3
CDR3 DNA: TGTGCCATCAGCGAGTCACAGCGGTCTGTATATGGCTACACCTTC
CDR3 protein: CAISESQRSVYGYTF

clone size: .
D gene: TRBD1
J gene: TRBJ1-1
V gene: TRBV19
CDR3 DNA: TGTGCCATCAGGGGGGGCCGAGCTGAAGCTTTCTTT
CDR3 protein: CAIRGGRAEAFF

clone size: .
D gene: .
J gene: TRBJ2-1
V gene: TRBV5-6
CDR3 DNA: TGTGCCAGCAGCTTCCTTGGCGGGGCGTACAATGAGCAGTTCTTC
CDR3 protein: CASSFLGGAYNEQFF

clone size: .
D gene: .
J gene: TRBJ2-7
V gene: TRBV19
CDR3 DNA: TGTGCCAGTAGTATGAAAAGCGGATCCTACGAGCAGTACTTC
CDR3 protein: CASSMKSGSYEQYF

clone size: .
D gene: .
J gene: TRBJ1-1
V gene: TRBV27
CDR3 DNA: TGTGCCAGCAGTTTATCGGGCGCGGGCTCTGAAGCTTTCTTT
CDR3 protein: CASSLSGAGSEAFF

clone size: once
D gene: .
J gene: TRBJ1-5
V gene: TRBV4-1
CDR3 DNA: TGCGCCAGCAGCCAAATCATAGGGCGCAATCAGCCCCAGCATTTT
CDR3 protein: CASSQIIGRNQPQHF

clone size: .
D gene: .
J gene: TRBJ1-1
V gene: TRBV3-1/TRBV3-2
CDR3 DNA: TGTGCCAGCAGCCAGGGCACTGAAGCTTTCTTT
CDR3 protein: CASSQGTEAFF

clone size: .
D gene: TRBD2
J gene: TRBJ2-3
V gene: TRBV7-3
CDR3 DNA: TGTGCCAGCAGCTTAGCGGGGGGGTTTGATACGCAGTATTTT
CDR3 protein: CASSLAGGFDTQYF

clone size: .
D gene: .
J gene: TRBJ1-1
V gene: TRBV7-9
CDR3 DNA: TGTGCCAGCAGCCCCGAGGCCAGAAAAGCTTTCTTT
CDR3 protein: CASSPEARKAFF